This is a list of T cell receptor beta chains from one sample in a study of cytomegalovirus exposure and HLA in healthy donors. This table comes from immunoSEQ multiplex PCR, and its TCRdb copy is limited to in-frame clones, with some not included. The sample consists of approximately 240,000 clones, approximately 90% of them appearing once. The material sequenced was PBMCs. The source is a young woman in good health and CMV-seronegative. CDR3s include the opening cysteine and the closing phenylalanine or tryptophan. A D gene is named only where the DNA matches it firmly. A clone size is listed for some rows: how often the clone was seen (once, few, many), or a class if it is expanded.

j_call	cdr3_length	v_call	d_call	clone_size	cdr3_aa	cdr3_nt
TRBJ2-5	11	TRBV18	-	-	CASSTRETQYF	TGTGCCAGCTCAACCCGGGAGACCCAGTACTTC
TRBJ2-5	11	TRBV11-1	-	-	CASSQAGTQYF	TGTGCCAGCAGCCAAGCCGGGACCCAGTACTTC
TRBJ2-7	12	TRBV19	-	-	CASSISRGEQYF	TGTGCCAGTAGTATCTCACGGGGCGAGCAGTACTTC
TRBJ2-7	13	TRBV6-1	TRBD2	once	CASSGSGKNEQYF	TGTGCCAGCAGTGGTAGCGGGAAAAACGAGCAGTACTTC
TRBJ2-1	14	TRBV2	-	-	CASSDNARGPEQFF	TGTGCCAGCAGCGATAACGCCCGCGGGCCCGAGCAGTTCTTC
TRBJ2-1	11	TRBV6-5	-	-	CASVGGNEQFF	TGTGCCAGCGTCGGGGGTAATGAGCAGTTCTTC
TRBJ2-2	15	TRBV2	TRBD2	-	CASNRLAGGTGELFF	TGTGCCAGCAATCGACTAGCGGGAGGCACCGGGGAGCTGTTTTTT
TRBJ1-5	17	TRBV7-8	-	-	CASSLEGPGFSNQPQHF	TGTGCCAGCAGCTTAGAAGGCCCAGGGTTTAGCAATCAGCCCCAGCATTTT
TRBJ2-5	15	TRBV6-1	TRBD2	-	CASSELAGGQETQYF	TGTGCCAGCAGTGAACTAGCGGGAGGGCAAGAGACCCAGTACTTC
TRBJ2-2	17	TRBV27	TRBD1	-	CASRPLTGTGGAGELFF	TGTGCCAGCAGACCCCTTACCGGGACAGGGGGGGCCGGGGAGCTGTTTTTT
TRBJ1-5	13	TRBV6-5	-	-	CASSDGKGVPQHF	TGTGCCAGCAGTGATGGAAAGGGGGTTCCCCAGCATTTT
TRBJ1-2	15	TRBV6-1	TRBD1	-	CASSADRGRSVGYTF	TGTGCCAGCAGTGCCGACAGGGGGAGGAGTGTCGGCTACACCTTC
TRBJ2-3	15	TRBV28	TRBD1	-	CASSLWKDRGPSVYF	TGTGCCAGCAGTTTATGGAAGGACAGGGGACCCTCAGTGTATTTT
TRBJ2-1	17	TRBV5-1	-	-	CASSLFQGSSSYNEQFF	TGCGCCAGCAGCTTGTTCCAGGGGTCGAGCTCCTACAATGAGCAGTTCTTC
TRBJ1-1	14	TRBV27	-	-	CASSFDSMNTEAFF	TGTGCCAGCAGTTTCGATAGCATGAACACTGAAGCTTTCTTT
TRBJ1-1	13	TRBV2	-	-	CASSESQGTEAFF	TGTGCCAGCAGTGAAAGCCAGGGGACTGAAGCTTTCTTT
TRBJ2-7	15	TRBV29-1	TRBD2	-	CSVESALAGEYEQYF	TGCAGCGTTGAATCCGCTCTAGCGGGAGAGTACGAGCAGTACTTC
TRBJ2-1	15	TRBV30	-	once	CAWTIKEGHVVEQFF	TGTGCCTGGACAATCAAGGAGGGCCACGTGGTTGAGCAGTTCTTC
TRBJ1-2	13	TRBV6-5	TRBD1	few	CASSYRQGGGYTF	TGTGCCAGCAGTTACCGACAGGGGGGTGGCTACACCTTC
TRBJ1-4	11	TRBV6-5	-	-	CASRSNEKLFF	TGTGCCAGCAGGTCGAATGAAAAACTGTTTTTT
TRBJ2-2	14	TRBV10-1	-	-	CASSEQGNAGELFF	TGCGCCAGCAGTGAGCAGGGGAACGCCGGGGAGCTGTTTTTT
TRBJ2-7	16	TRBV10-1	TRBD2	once	CASTTLSASGNYEQYF	TGCGCCAGCACGACTTTATCGGCTAGCGGGAACTACGAGCAGTACTTC
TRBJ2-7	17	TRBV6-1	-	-	CASSDWSLAQSSYEQYF	TGTGCCAGCAGTGATTGGTCTTTAGCGCAGAGCTCCTACGAGCAGTACTTC
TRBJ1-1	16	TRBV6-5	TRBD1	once	CASSYYRGSMNTEAFF	TGTGCCAGCAGTTACTACAGGGGGAGCATGAACACTGAAGCTTTCTTT
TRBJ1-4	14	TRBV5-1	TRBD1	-	CASRTGTANEKLFF	TGCGCCAGCAGGACCGGGACAGCAAATGAAAAACTGTTTTTT
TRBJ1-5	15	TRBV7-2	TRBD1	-	CASSPRTGFNQPQHF	TGTGCCAGCAGCCCCAGGACAGGGTTCAATCAGCCCCAGCATTTT
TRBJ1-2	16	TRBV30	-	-	CAWSVRRQGIDYGYTF	TGTGCCTGGAGTGTACGGAGGCAGGGGATTGACTATGGCTACACCTTC
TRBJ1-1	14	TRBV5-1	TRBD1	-	CASSRTGKNTEAFF	TGCGCCAGCAGCCGGACAGGGAAGAACACTGAAGCTTTCTTT
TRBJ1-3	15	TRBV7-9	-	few	CASSSPRGNENTIYF	TGTGCCAGCAGCTCCCCTAGGGGGAACGAAAACACCATATATTTT
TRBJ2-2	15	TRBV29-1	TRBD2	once	CSVEWGTSGRGELFF	TGCAGCGTTGAATGGGGGACTAGCGGGCGCGGGGAGCTGTTTTTT
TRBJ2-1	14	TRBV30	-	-	CAWSVGGYYNEQFF	TGTGCCTGGAGTGTGGGCGGGTACTACAATGAGCAGTTCTTC
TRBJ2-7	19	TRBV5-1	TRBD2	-	CASSFPGGAGGPSSYEQYF	TGCGCCAGCAGCTTTCCGGGGGGAGCGGGAGGACCCAGCTCCTACGAGCAGTACTTC
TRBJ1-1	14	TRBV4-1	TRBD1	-	CASSQVTLDRVAFF	TGCGCCAGCAGCCAAGTCACCCTGGACAGGGTGGCTTTCTTT
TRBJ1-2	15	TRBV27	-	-	CASSLAPGDAYGYTF	TGTGCCAGCAGTTTGGCCCCCGGGGATGCCTATGGCTACACCTTC
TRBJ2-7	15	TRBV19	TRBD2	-	CASSPRTSGSYEQYF	TGTGCCAGTAGCCCTCGGACTAGCGGCTCCTACGAGCAGTACTTC
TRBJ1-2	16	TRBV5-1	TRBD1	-	CASSLATGTGVFGYTF	TGCGCCAGCAGCTTGGCAACCGGGACAGGGGTTTTTGGCTACACCTTC
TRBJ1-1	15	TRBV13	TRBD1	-	CASSARQGLVTEAFF	TGTGCCAGCAGCGCCCGACAGGGGTTAGTCACTGAAGCTTTCTTT
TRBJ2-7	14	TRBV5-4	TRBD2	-	CASSSQRGTYEQYF	TGTGCCAGCAGCTCCCAGCGGGGGACCTACGAGCAGTACTTC
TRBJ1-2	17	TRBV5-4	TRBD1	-	CASSLSNRGDRGSSYTF	TGTGCCAGCAGCTTGTCGAATCGAGGGGACAGGGGGTCGAGCTACACCTTC